This T cell receptor beta chain derives from a study of PD-1 blockade in classical Hodgkin lymphoma. TCRdb's table, derived via immunoSEQ multiplex PCR, lists solely in-frame clones and lacks some. The repertoire holds tens of thousands of clones, over 85% seen once, with about 3.9% in the top ten. The time point is: newly diagnosed, previously untreated cHL patient sample. V trimming: 5 bases; J trimming: 6 bases; junction bases outside the gene matches: 7. This CDR3 comprises 13 residues. Germline loops: CDR1 SSHAT, CDR2 FNYEAQ (reference sequence). This clone was detected once. V is TRBV7-7 and J is TRBJ2-7; the match to TRBD1 covers 7 bases. This sequence was found in a human donor with classical Hodgkin lymphoma. The sequenced sample was peripheral blood mononuclear cells (PBMCs). CDR3 nucleotide sequence: TGTGCCAGCAGCCCGGGGACAGTCGGCGAGCAGTACTTC. Its translation: CASSPGTVGEQYF. The full variable domain, completed using reference TRBV7-7 and TRBJ2-7, is GAGVSQSPRYKVTKRGQDVTLRCDPISSHATLYWYQQALGQGPEFLTYFNYEAQPDKSGLPSDRFSAERPEGSISTLTIQRTEQRDSAMYRCASSPGTVGEQYFGPGTRLTVT.